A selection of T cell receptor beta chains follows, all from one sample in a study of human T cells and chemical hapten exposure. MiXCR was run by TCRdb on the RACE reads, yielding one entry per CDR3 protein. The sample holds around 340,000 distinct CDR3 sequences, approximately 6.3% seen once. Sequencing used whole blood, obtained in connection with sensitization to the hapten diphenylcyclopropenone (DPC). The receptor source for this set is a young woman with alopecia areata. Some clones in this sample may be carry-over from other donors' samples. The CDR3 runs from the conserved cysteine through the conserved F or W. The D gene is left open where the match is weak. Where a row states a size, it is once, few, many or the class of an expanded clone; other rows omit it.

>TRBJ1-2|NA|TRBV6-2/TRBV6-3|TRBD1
CASSYSTGRSSYGYTF
TGTGCCAGCAGTTACTCGACAGGGAGGAGCTCCTATGGCTACACCTTC
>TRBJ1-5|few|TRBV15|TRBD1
CATSRDRVQRPQHF
TGTGCCACCAGCAGGGACAGGGTCCAACGGCCCCAGCATTTT
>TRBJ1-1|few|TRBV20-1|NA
CSPFYLNTEAFF
TGCAGCCCTTTTTACCTGAACACTGAAGCTTTCTTT
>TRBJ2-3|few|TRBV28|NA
CASHSTDTQYF
TGTGCCAGCCACAGCACAGATACGCAGTATTTT
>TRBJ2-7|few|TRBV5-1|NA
CASSLGGVPHEQYF
TGCGCCAGCAGCTTGGGGGGCGTCCCCCACGAGCAGTACTTC
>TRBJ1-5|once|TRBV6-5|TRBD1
CASSVYRGYQPQHF
TGTGCCAGCAGTGTTTACAGGGGATATCAGCCCCAGCATTTT
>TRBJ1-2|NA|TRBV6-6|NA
CASSYSPQDYGYTF
TGTGCCAGCAGTTACTCTCCCCAGGACTATGGCTACACCTTC
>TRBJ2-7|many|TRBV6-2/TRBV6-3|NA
CASTATGRFYEQYF
TGTGCCAGCACGGCGACAGGGAGGTTCTACGAGCAGTACTTC
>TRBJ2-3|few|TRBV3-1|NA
CASSQAGDDTQYF
TGTGCCAGCAGCCAAGCGGGGGACGATACGCAGTATTTT
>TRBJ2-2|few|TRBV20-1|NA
CSARDLKDFRGDTGELFF
TGCAGTGCTAGAGATCTCAAGGACTTCAGGGGGGACACCGGGGAGCTGTTTTTT
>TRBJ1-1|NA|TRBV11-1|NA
CASSLQEMNTEAFF
TGTGCCAGCAGCTTACAGGAAATGAACACTGAAGCTTTCTTT
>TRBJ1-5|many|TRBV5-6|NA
CASSLGGEDGNQPQHF
TGTGCCAGCAGCCTAGGGGGGGAGGACGGCAATCAGCCCCAGCATTTT
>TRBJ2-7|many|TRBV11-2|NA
CASSLAGNYEQYF
TGTGCCAGCAGCTTAGCAGGGAACTACGAGCAGTACTTC
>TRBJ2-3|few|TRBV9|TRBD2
CASRPGGSRHTDTQYF
TGTGCCAGCAGGCCGGGGGGGTCCCGCCACACAGATACGCAGTATTTT
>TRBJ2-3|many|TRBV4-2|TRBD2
CASSQDSLKRGARTDTQYF
TGTGCCAGCAGCCAAGATTCCCTAAAGCGGGGGGCGAGGACGGATACGCAGTATTTT
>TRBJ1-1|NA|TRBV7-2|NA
CASSSESGGNTEAFF
TGTGCCAGCAGTTCGGAGTCGGGCGGGAACACTGAAGCTTTCTTT
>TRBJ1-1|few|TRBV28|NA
CASSPIGRANTEAFF
TGTGCCAGCAGTCCGATCGGGAGAGCCAACACTGAAGCTTTCTTT
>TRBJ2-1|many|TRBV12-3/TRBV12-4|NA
CASSLGYRMSFNEQFF
TGTGCCAGCAGTTTAGGGTACAGAATGTCTTTCAATGAGCAGTTCTTC
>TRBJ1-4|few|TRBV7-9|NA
CASSQETGVEGNEKLFF
TGTGCCAGCAGCCAGGAGACCGGGGTTGAAGGGAATGAAAAACTGTTTTTT
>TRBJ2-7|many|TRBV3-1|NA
CASSQETRRYF
TGTGCCAGCAGCCAAGAGACCAGGAGGTACTTC
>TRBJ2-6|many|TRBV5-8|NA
CASSFDPGANVLTF
TGTGCCAGCAGCTTCGATCCTGGGGCCAACGTCCTGACTTTC
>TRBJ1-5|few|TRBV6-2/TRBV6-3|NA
CASRRSGHQPQHF
TGTGCCAGCAGACGCTCGGGCCATCAGCCCCAGCATTTT
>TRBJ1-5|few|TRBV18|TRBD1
CASSPGQGVRQPQHF
TGTGCCAGCTCACCGGGACAGGGGGTGCGGCAGCCCCAGCATTTT
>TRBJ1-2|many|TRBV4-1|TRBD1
CASSQDGRAGGLGYTF
TGCGCCAGCAGCCAAGATGGAAGGGCAGGGGGTTTAGGCTACACCTTC
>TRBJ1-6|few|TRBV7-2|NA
CASSKDGVTYSSPLHF
TGTGCCAGCAGTAAGGACGGGGTAACGTATAGTTCACCCCTCCACTTT
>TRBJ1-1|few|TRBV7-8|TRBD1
CASSWGQGSNTEAFF
TGTGCCAGCAGCTGGGGACAGGGCTCGAACACTGAAGCTTTCTTT
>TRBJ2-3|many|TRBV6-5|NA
CASSYGGPGGTDTQYF
TGTGCCAGCAGTTACGGAGGGCCAGGGGGCACAGATACGCAGTATTTT
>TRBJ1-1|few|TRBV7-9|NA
CASSQNTGTEAFF
TGTGCCAGCAGCCAAAACACGGGCACTGAAGCTTTCTTT
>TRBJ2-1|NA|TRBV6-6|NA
CASSLGGDEQFF
TGTGCCAGCAGTTTAGGGGGGGATGAGCAGTTCTTC
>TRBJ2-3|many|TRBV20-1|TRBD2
CSALAGEGASTDTQYF
TGCAGTGCACTAGCGGGGGAGGGGGCTAGCACAGATACGCAGTATTTT
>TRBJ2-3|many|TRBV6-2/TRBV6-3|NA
CASSYVGPTDTQYF
TGTGCCAGCAGTTACGTCGGACCCACAGATACGCAGTATTTT
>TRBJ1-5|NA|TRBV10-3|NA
CAISDGNQPQHF
TGTGCCATCAGTGATGGGAATCAGCCCCAGCATTTT
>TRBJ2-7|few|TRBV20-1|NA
CSAGGPEQYF
TGCAGTGCGGGGGGTCCGGAGCAGTACTTC
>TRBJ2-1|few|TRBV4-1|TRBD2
CASSQGPGTSGGARNEQFF
TGCGCCAGCAGCCAAGGCCCCGGGACTAGCGGGGGGGCCAGAAATGAGCAGTTCTTC
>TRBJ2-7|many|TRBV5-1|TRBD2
CASSLASGGARRNEQYF
TGCGCCAGCAGCTTGGCTAGCGGGGGGGCCCGGAGGAACGAGCAGTACTTC
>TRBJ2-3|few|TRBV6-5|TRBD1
CASSYTTGSGGDTQYF
TGTGCCAGCAGTTACACGACAGGGTCAGGCGGGGATACGCAGTATTTT
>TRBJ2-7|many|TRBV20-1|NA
CSARDLYEQYF
TGCAGTGCCCGGGACCTCTACGAGCAGTACTTC
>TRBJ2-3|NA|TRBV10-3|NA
CAISDGWLDTQYF
TGTGCCATCAGTGACGGTTGGTTAGATACGCAGTATTTT
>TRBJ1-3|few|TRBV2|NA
CASSEAIGAGNTIYF
TGTGCCAGCAGTGAAGCAATAGGGGCCGGAAACACCATATATTTT
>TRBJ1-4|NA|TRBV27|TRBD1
CASSAQGVGRLFF
TGTGCCAGCAGCGCTCAGGGGGTCGGGAGACTGTTTTTT
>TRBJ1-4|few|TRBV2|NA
CASSEMTEATNEKLFF
TGTGCCAGCAGTGAAATGACCGAGGCAACTAATGAAAAACTGTTTTTT
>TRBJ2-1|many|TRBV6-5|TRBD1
CASSYGDRAYNEQFF
TGTGCCAGCAGTTACGGGGACAGGGCCTACAATGAGCAGTTCTTC
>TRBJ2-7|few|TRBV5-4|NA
CASKKEDSSYEQYF
TGTGCCAGCAAAAAGGAGGACTCCAGCTACGAGCAGTACTTC
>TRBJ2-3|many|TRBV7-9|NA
CASSLPGHADTQYF
TGTGCCAGCAGCTTACCAGGACATGCAGATACGCAGTATTTT
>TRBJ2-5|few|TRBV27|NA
CASSLWFGETQYF
TGTGCCAGCAGTTTATGGTTCGGGGAGACCCAGTACTTC
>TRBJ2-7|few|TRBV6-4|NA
CASSGRLYEQYF
TGTGCCAGCAGTGGAAGGTTGTACGAGCAGTACTTC
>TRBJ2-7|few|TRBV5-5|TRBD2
CASSWGTSGSYEQYF
TGTGCCAGCAGCTGGGGGACTAGCGGATCCTACGAGCAGTACTTC
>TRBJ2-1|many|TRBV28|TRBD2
CASRTSGDYNEQFF
TGTGCCAGCCGTACTAGCGGGGATTACAATGAGCAGTTCTTC
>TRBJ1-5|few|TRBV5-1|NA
CASSLDGQQPQHF
TGCGCCAGCAGCTTAGACGGTCAGCAGCCCCAGCATTTT
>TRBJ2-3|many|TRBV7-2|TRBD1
CASSSGQGASTQYF
TGTGCCAGCAGCTCCGGACAGGGGGCCAGTACGCAGTATTTT
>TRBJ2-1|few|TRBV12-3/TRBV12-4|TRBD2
CASSRTSGGPLGDEQFF
TGTGCCAGCAGTCGGACTAGCGGGGGCCCTTTAGGTGATGAGCAGTTCTTC
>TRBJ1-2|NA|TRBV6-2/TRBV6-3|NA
CASSSQPPDIYGYTF
TGTGCCAGCAGTTCGCAGCCACCGGACATCTATGGCTACACCTTC
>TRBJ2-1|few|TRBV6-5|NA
CASFRALDYNEQFF
TGTGCCAGTTTCCGGGCCCTGGACTACAATGAGCAGTTCTTC
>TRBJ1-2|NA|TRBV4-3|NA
CASSQTTANYGYTF
TGCGCCAGCTCCCAAACGACAGCCAACTATGGCTACACCTTC
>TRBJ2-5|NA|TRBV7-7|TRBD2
CASSLEERGEIETQYF
TGTGCTAGCAGCTTAGAGGAGCGGGGGGAAATAGAGACCCAGTACTTC
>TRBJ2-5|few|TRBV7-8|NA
CASSLIMETQYF
TGTGCCAGCAGCTTAATAATGGAGACCCAGTACTTC
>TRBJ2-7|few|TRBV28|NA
CASTPQYLRDEQYF
TGTGCCAGCACTCCCCAATACCTTAGGGACGAGCAGTACTTC